The rows below give T cell receptor beta chains drawn from one sample of a study of T cell changes during pregnancy in multiple sclerosis. TCRdb's copy holds only in-frame clones and misses some; the assay was immunoSEQ multiplex PCR. Of around 88,000 clones in the sample, roughly 92% were seen once. Sequenced material: peripheral blood, taken in the first trimester of pregnancy. These TCRs come from a female donor with multiple sclerosis, enrolled in a pregnancy study. Both conserved end residues are trimmed from each CDR3.

V	CDR3
TRBV28	ASSFQDFYEQY
TRBV9	ASSVESYDGQSRLLAF
TRBV5-1	ASSFRAGEANVLT
TRBV29-1	SVEVGGRQH
TRBV5-4	ASSDSPGAQY
TRBV19	ASTTGDIPGELF
TRBV15	ATSSGWGRPGNTIY
TRBV5-1	ASSLVGRALSNEKLF
TRBV28	ASRGDRYTEAF
TRBV5-5	ASSKDRGRSFYEQY
TRBV7-9	ASSLVVTSGSAAGELF
TRBV4-3	ASSQDPGVNTEAF
TRBV7-9	ASSPASTDTQY
TRBV28	ASSSSFRSSYEQY
TRBV27	ASSRGQGAGAKNIQY
TRBV15	ATSSLAGELVYNEQF
TRBV28	ASSFHQGNYGYT
TRBV28	ASSQMTDSYTGELF
TRBV7-9	ASSLWTSGVNEQF
TRBV27	ASSLFFGTGGGKLF
TRBV7-8	ASSLDLALAPTRSYEQY
TRBV29-1	SVELGQGGPEQY
TRBV10-3	AISEGEQRRSYGYT
TRBV5-1	ASSPGLAGRDTQY
TRBV13	ASSLGTSQTYEQY
TRBV2	ASRRLAGGSNNEQF
TRBV27	ASSGLAGYEQY
TRBV4-1	ASSQSPGGTDTQY
TRBV5-1	ASRRTSGDYNEQF
TRBV2	ARGLAGGDEQY
TRBV21-1	ASSNRSKPGLELNEQF
TRBV11-2	ASSWVAASGGFEQY
TRBV6-5	ATRGGQGHQPQH
TRBV5-1	ASSLFQGDYGYT
TRBV5-1	ASTGTGPGSGYT
TRBV5-1	ASSLVGGRGNTEAF
TRBV29-1	SVSSTEAF
TRBV9	ASSSGQTDTQY
TRBV2	ASSERLAGLYEQY
TRBV9	ASSVRAGGTDTQY
TRBV6-5	ASSYTREGNGYT
TRBV4-1	ASSQVPGIPNREKRKERF
TRBV19	ASSTPGTSGYEQY
TRBV19	ASSNDRNTEAF
TRBV28	ASSSPTSGIYEQY
TRBV30	AWSVKGQGLETQY
TRBV19	ASGPLAGGVEQF
TRBV7-8	ASSFQGSTDTQY
TRBV5-1	ASSLAGSPEAF
TRBV6-6	ASSPSAESRELF
TRBV27	ASSLRGGVYGYT